This passage covers 30 T cell receptor beta chains from one sample sequenced in a study of blood T cell repertoires in COVID-19. The assay was immunoSEQ multiplex PCR, and TCRdb's table has in-frame clones only and misses some. The sample lists approximately 500,000 clones, over 75% seen once, with approximately 3% in the top ten. Material: peripheral blood. The receptors originated from a human donor in a cohort sampled during active COVID-19.

The chain links TRBV29-1 to TRBJ2-7, with D possibly matching TRBD2 (5 bases). Germline-derived CDR1 and CDR2 are SQVTM and ANQGSEA. The CDR3 length is 13 residues. V lost 4 bases to trimming and J lost 2 bases, with 12 bases between them. CDR3 bases: TGCAGCGTTGGCACCACGGGGACCTACGAGCAGTACTTC. Translated: CSVGTTGTYEQYF.

The genes are TRBV11-2 and TRBJ2-3, with 11 bases fitting TRBD2. The germline CDR1 and CDR2 sequences are SGHAT and FQNNGV. The CDR3 runs 17 residues. The junction had 5 bases not matched to a gene; V was cut back by 0 bases and J by 3 bases. This chain's CDR3 is CASSLEGSGRGTDTQYF. The CDR3 coding sequence is TGTGCCAGCAGCTTAGAGGGTAGCGGGAGGGGAACAGATACGCAGTATTTT.

This chain connects TRBV4-3 to TRBJ2-1; maybe TRBD2 (6 bases). V gave up 0 bases and J gave up 0 bases, with 12 bases separating them. Germline CDR1 LGHNA, CDR2 YSLEER. The CDR3 covers 17 residues. CDR3 region: CASSQDYNGGSYNEQFF. The CDR3 DNA is TGCGCCAGCAGCCAAGATTATAACGGGGGCTCCTACAATGAGCAGTTCTTC.

The rearrangement joins TRBV10-3 to TRBJ1-5; TRBD1 aligns across 9 bases. The germline CDR1 and CDR2 sequences are ENHRY and SYGVKD. The CDR3 loop spans 16 amino acids. With 1 base clipped from V and 9 bases from J, the junction kept 10 bases outside the gene matches. CDR3 coding DNA: TGTGCCATCAGTGAGTTGATGGGACAGGGATTTAGGCCCCAGCATTTT. It specifies CAISELMGQGFRPQHF.

V gene TRBV12-5 combines with J gene TRBJ2-1; D is perhaps TRBD1 (6 bases). The germline CDR1 and CDR2 sequences are LGHNT and FRNRAP. Trimming cost V 8 bases and J 8 bases, with 19 bases left between them. The CDR3 is made up of 14 amino acids. CDR3 sequence reads: CASSSGDQWDEQFF. The CDR3 DNA reads as TGTGCTAGTTCCTCAGGGGACCAATGGGATGAGCAGTTCTTC.

The rearrangement uses TRBV7-3 and TRBJ1-5; the match to TRBD1 covers 7 bases. The CDR3 has 14 residues. Germline values: CDR1 SGHTA, CDR2 FQGTGA. Losses at the gene ends were 4 bases for V and 7 bases for J; bases not matched to a gene: 7. The chain's CDR3 is CASSSRTGWQPQHF. In DNA, the CDR3 is TGTGCCAGCAGCTCTCGGACAGGCTGGCAGCCCCAGCATTTT.

This rearrangement joins TRBV13 to TRBJ1-1; D unclear. Germline assignment: CDR1 PRHDT and CDR2 FYEKMQ (reference sequence). Trimming shortened V by 8 bases and J by 4 bases, and 11 bases separated the two germline ends. This CDR3 has 12 amino acids. The CDR3 nucleotides are TGTGCCAGCGGCAAGGGAGGCACTGAAGCTTTCTTT. It yields the protein CASGKGGTEAFF.

The chain employs TRBV18 and TRBJ2-7, with no clear D. CDR1 is KGHSH and CDR2 is LQKENI in the germline V gene. Deletions cut 6 bases from V and 2 bases from J, with 20 bases between. The CDR3 has 16 amino acids. The CDR3 DNA is TGTGCCAGCTCTCCCCTTTTGGGCGCCCTCACCTACGAGCAGTACTTC. It codes for CASSPLLGALTYEQYF.

The CDR3 DNA follows: TGTGCCACCCACGGGGGACCGCGACAGCCCCAGCATTTT. Translation gives CATHGGPRQPQHF. This chain joins TRBV19 and TRBJ1-5; D is possibly TRBD1 (5 bases). This CDR3 has 13 amino acids. V gave up 10 bases and J gave up 7 bases, with 17 bases separating them. Germline V CDR1 and CDR2: LNHDA, SQIVND (reference sequence).

This clone has just one count. V gene TRBV2 combines with J gene TRBJ2-3; a possible D gene is TRBD2 (5 bases). Germline V CDR1 and CDR2: SNHLY, FYNNEI. V was trimmed by 7 bases and J by 2 bases, leaving 7 bases between them. The CDR3 consists of 12 residues. The CDR3 reads CASNSVTDTQYF. CDR3 sequence (DNA): TGTGCCAGCAATAGCGTCACAGATACGCAGTATTTT. Supplemented by reference TRBV2 and TRBJ2-3, the full variable domain reads EPEVTQTPSHQVTQMGQEVILRCVPISNHLYFYWYRQILGQKVEFLVSFYNNEISEKSEIFDDQFSVERPDGSNFTLKIRSTKLEDSAMYFCASNSVTDTQYFGPGTRLTVL.

The chain links TRBV9 to TRBJ2-5, with D hard to call. The CDR3 consists of 14 residues. Germline V lookup: CDR1 SGDLS, CDR2 YYNGEE. Trimming shortened V by 0 bases and J by 1 base, and 7 bases separated the two germline ends. Written as DNA, the CDR3 is TGTGCCAGCAGCGTAGCGTCTACCCAAGAGACCCAGTACTTC. Its translation: CASSVASTQETQYF.

The chain carries TRBV28 and TRBJ2-5; D call uncertain. V was clipped by 2 bases and J by 1 base, with 11 bases between them. Germline loops: CDR1 MDHEN, CDR2 SYDVKM. The CDR3 sequence is 15 residues long. The CDR3 is CASSLADWFQETQYF. The CDR3 DNA reads TGTGCCAGCAGTTTAGCAGACTGGTTCCAAGAGACCCAGTACTTC.

This clone turned up a few times. The chain joins TRBV29-1 to TRBJ2-1; 7 bases line up with TRBD1. V gave up 7 bases and J gave up 2 bases; unmatched junction bases: 5. Germline V CDR1 and CDR2: SQVTM, ANQGSEA. The CDR3 contains 13 residues. The CDR3 DNA sequence: TGCAGCGCTCCCGGACAGGCCTACAATGAGCAGTTCTTC. As protein: CSAPGQAYNEQFF.

This clone was recorded only once. The J gene is TRBJ1-1, the V gene TRBV4-2, with TRBD1 matching 8 bases. CDR3 length: 16 amino acids. Germline CDR1 is LGHNA and CDR2 is YNFKEQ. V shed 4 bases and J 1 base; nucleotides not matched to a gene: 8. The CDR3 DNA reads as TGTGCCAGCAGCCCCCAGACCGGGACAGGGAACACTGAAGCTTTCTTT. Translating gives CASSPQTGTGNTEAFF.

A word on this clone: The conserved closing phenylalanine or tryptophan is absent in this CDR3, likely reflecting a read error. The limits of the CDR3 on the DNA are not certain, so only TCRdb's listed CDR3 is given. V and J are TRBV20-1 and TRBJ2-7; TRBD2 reflects the table's D call only, with no check against the DNA. CDR1 and CDR2 from the germline V gene are DFQATT and SNEGSKA (reference sequence). Counting both end residues, the CDR3 totals 9 amino acids. CDR3 in amino acids: CSASGRPLL.

The chain joins TRBV6-5 to TRBJ1-1; TRBD1 matches 7 bases. Per germline, CDR1 MNHEY and CDR2 SVGAGI. This CDR3 is built from 15 residues. The J segment lost 1 base and the V segment lost 7 bases, leaving 9 bases of the junction unmatched. CDR3 sequence reads: CASKGQALKNTEAFF. Here the CDR3 DNA reads TGTGCCAGCAAAGGACAGGCTCTTAAGAACACTGAAGCTTTCTTT.

CDR3 sequence reads: CASSDPGQGFGTQYF. CDR3 nucleotides: TGTGCCAGCAGCGACCCGGGACAGGGGTTCGGTACGCAGTATTTT. J is TRBJ2-3 and V is TRBV6-1; 10 bases fit TRBD1. The V gene's germline CDR1 is MNHNS and CDR2 SASEGT. Losses at the gene ends were 6 bases for V and 8 bases for J; bases not matched to a gene: 11. The CDR3 extends over 15 amino acids.

This rearrangement joins TRBV4-1 to TRBJ2-5, with no clear D. V shed 1 base and J shed 3 bases, with 3 bases lying between them. The germline V gene has CDR1 MGHRA and CDR2 YSYEKL. This CDR3 has 12 residues. The CDR3 nucleotides are TGCGCCAGCAGCCAAGTCGAAGAGACCCAGTACTTC. Its translation is CASSQVEETQYF.

This clone was observed at least ten times. This sequence joins TRBV11-2 and TRBJ1-1, with 9 bases matching TRBD1. The J segment lost 5 bases and the V segment lost 5 bases, leaving 3 bases of the junction unmatched. The CDR3 extends over 13 amino acids. Germline CDR1 is SGHAT and CDR2 is FQNNGV. DNA for the CDR3: TGTGCCAGCAGCCTACAGGGGGCGACTGAAGCTTTCTTT. It specifies CASSLQGATEAFF.

The chain combines TRBV11-3 with TRBJ2-7, with 7 bases identical to TRBD2. Unmatched junction bases numbered 4, after V lost 5 bases and J lost 3 bases. CDR3 length equals 13 residues. From germline, CDR1 is SGHNT and CDR2 YENEEA. Here the CDR3 DNA reads TGTGCCAGCAGCCGTCGGGGGGACTACGAGCAGTACTTC. Protein: CASSRRGDYEQYF.

The chain employs TRBV19 and TRBJ1-2, with D perhaps TRBD1 (5 bases). V shed 4 bases and J shed 0 bases, with 12 bases lying between them. Germline assignment: CDR1 LNHDA and CDR2 SQIVND (reference sequence). The CDR3 length is 15 residues. The CDR3 here is CASSTTIQANYGYTF. CDR3 coding DNA: TGTGCCAGTAGTACAACGATACAGGCTAACTATGGCTACACCTTC.

The V gene is TRBV30, the J gene TRBJ2-4, with TRBD2 matching over 7 bases. The V and J ends lost 3 bases and 6 bases, in that order; junction bases with no gene match: 11. The germline V gene encodes CDR1 GTSNPN and CDR2 SVGIG (reference sequence). There are 15 residues in the CDR3. CDR3 region: CAWSHQGSGGNIQYF. CDR3 bases: TGTGCCTGGAGCCACCAGGGCTCGGGGGGAAACATTCAGTACTTC.

This clone was picked up one time. The chain uses TRBV7-6 and TRBJ2-7, with TRBD1 as a possible D gene (5 bases). Looked up from germline, CDR1 is SGHVS and CDR2 is FNYEAQ. Trimming cost V 1 base and J 6 bases, with 7 bases left between them. This CDR3 has 12 residues. The DNA of the CDR3 is TGTGCCAGCAGCTTAGGGGGCGGCGAGCAGTACTTC. This codes for CASSLGGGEQYF.

The J gene is TRBJ1-3, the V gene TRBV5-1, with 7 bases that match TRBD1. The junction had 12 bases not matched to a gene; V was cut back by 4 bases and J by 8 bases. The CDR3 totals 15 residues. Germline values: CDR1 SGHRS, CDR2 YFSETQ. CDR3 nucleotide sequence: TGCGCCAGCAGCCCAGGGGGGACAGCTCCTGACACCATATATTTT. It encodes CASSPGGTAPDTIYF.

This clone occurred a few times. The chain uses TRBV13 and TRBJ1-1; the D is unclear. V dropped 5 bases and J dropped 4 bases, with 20 bases sitting between them. The CDR3 runs 16 residues. Germline CDR1 reads PRHDT; CDR2 reads FYEKMQ (reference sequence). CDR3 nucleotide sequence: TGTGCCAGCAGCGGACGGACTAGGCCGGGTGGCACTGAAGCTTTCTTT. It encodes CASSGRTRPGGTEAFF.

The rearrangement links TRBV6-5 to TRBJ2-1; 10 positions match TRBD2. Germline V gene data show CDR1 as MNHEY and CDR2 as SVGAGI. V trimming: 3 bases; J trimming: 7 bases; junction bases outside the gene matches: 6. This CDR3 has 15 amino acids. The CDR3: CASSYRLAGENEQFF. The CDR3 coding sequence is TGTGCCAGCAGTTATCGGCTAGCGGGAGAGAATGAGCAGTTCTTC.

The V call is TRBV6-5, the J call TRBJ2-2; possible D gene TRBD2, 5 bases. Trimming cost V 5 bases and J 4 bases, with 11 bases left between them. This CDR3 is 14 amino acids long. Per germline, CDR1 MNHEY and CDR2 SVGAGI. For the CDR3, the DNA is TGTGCCAGCAGTCCTGCTAGCAGCACCGGGGAGCTGTTTTTT. Amino acids: CASSPASSTGELFF.

This sequence joins TRBV19 and TRBJ2-1; D may be TRBD2 (6 bases). The CDR3 totals 15 residues. Trimming pared 3 bases from V and 7 bases from J, leaving 16 bases between. Germline-derived CDR1 and CDR2 are LNHDA and SQIVND (reference sequence). CDR3: CASSIRLGGRNEQFF. In DNA, the CDR3 is TGTGCCAGTAGTATCCGACTAGGTGGTAGGAATGAGCAGTTCTTC.

The chain uses TRBV5-5 and TRBJ2-7, with a tentative D call TRBD1 (5 bases). V was clipped by 4 bases and J by 4 bases, with 12 bases between them. Germline V gene lookup returns CDR1 SGHKS and CDR2 YYEKEE (reference sequence). The CDR3 is made up of 13 amino acids. The CDR3 sequence is CASSRAQGYEQYF. The DNA for the CDR3 is TGTGCCAGCAGCAGAGCCCAGGGATACGAGCAGTACTTC.

In this sample, this clone turned up a few times. This chain joins TRBV5-1 and TRBJ2-1; TRBD2 matches 7 bases. CDR3 length equals 17 residues. Unmatched junction bases numbered 8, after V lost 1 base and J lost 1 base. Germline CDR1 reads SGHRS; CDR2 reads YFSETQ. In DNA, the CDR3 is TGCGCCAGCAGCTTGAAGCGGGACCATCTATCCTACAATGAGCAGTTCTTC. This sequence encodes CASSLKRDHLSYNEQFF.